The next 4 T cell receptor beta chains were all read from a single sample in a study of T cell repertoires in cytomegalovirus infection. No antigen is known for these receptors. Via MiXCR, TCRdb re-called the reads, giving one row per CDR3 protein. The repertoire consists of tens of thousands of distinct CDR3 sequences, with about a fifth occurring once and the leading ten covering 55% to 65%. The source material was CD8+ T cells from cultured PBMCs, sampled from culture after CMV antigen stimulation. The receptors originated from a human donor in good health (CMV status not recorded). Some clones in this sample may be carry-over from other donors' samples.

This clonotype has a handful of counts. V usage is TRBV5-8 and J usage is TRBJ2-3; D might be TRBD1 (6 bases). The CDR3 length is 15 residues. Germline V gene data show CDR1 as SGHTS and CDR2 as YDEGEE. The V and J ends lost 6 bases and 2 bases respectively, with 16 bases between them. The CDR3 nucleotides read TGTGCCAGCACCTCGGAAAGGGGGAACACAGATACGCAGTATTTT. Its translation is CASTSERGNTDTQYF.

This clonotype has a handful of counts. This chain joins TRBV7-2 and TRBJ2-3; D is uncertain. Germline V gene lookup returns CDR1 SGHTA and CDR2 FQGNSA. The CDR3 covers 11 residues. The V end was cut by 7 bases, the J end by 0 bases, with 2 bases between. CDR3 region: CASTSTDTQYF. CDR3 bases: TGTGCCAGCACTAGCACAGATACGCAGTATTTT.

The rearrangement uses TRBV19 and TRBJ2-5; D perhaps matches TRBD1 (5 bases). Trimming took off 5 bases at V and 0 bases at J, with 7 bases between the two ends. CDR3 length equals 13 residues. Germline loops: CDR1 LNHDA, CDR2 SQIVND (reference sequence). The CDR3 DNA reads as TGTGCCAGTAGTCCGACAGACCAAGAGACCCAGTACTTC. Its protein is CASSPTDQETQYF. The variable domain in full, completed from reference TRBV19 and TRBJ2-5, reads DGGITQSPKYLFRKEGQNVTLSCEQNLNHDAMYWYRQDPGQGLRLIYYSQIVNDFQKGDIAEGYSVSREKKESFPLTVTSAQKNPTAFYLCASSPTDQETQYFGPGTRLLVL.

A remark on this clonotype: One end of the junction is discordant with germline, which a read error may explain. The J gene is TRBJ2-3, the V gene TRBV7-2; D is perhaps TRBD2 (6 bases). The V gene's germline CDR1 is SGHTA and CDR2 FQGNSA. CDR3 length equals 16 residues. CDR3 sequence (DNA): TGTGCCAGCAACTTAGCAGGTCGGGGGTACACAGATACGCAGTATTTT. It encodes CASNLAGRGYTDTQYF.